This T cell receptor (beta chain) was sequenced for a study of beta chain features in type 1 diabetes. The investigators reverse transcribed all of the isolated RNA, so they sequenced expressed TCRB transcripts. The average output of naive, central memory and regulatory T cell samples was several million reads. Sequencing was performed with immunoSEQ multiplex PCR; in TCRdb, only in-frame clones are kept and a portion is missing. The sample consists of 150,000 to 200,000 clones, around 63% of them appearing once. Study findings and constraints: VDJ junctions from type 1 diabetes patients carried fewer insertions and larger deletions. Patients showed naive, central memory and Treg TCRB repertoires that appeared more similar than those of healthy donors. Moderately but significantly shorter TCRB CDR3s were found in Type 1 diabetes patients in all four CD4+ subsets.

Based on CD45RO/CCR7/CD25/CD127/CD95/CD27, CD4+ regulatory, stem cell-like memory, naive and central memory cells were sorted. About this clone itself: The antigen is undetermined.

The sequenced sample was naive CD4+ T cells from blood. The sequence derives from a man aged 25-45 years with type 1 diabetes.

CDR3 in amino acids: CASSRRSASTGELFF. In nucleotides, the CDR3 is TGTGCCAGCAGCCGAAGGTCGGCGTCCACCGGGGAGCTGTTTTTT. The chain has TRBV7-2 and TRBJ2-2; D gene ambiguous. CDR3 length: 15 residues. V gave up 5 bases and J gave up 4 bases, with 14 bases separating them. Germline V gene lookup returns CDR1 SGHTA and CDR2 FQGNSA.